This entry lists 10 T cell receptor delta chains sequenced from one sample in a study of γδ T cells in repeated Plasmodium falciparum infection (dated by TCRdb to about 2021). To prepare the library, multiplex PCR was applied. Sequencing took place on an Illumina MiSeq. TCRdb reran clone calling on the public reads with CATT; rows sharing one DNA sequence were then combined. A total of under 65,000 delta-chain clones appear in this sample, approximately 1.7% of them only once. The ten top clones hold approximately 15% of the sample. For bulk TCR repertoire analysis, Vgamma9/Vdelta2+ and Vdelta2-negative gammadelta T cell populations were flow-sorted out of peripheral blood mononuclear cells. Sequencing was done on a sample of gamma-delta T cells from blood. These receptors were taken from a pool of human donors (malaria-infected and uninfected, not separated).

About this clone: A far larger clone is one nucleotide away, so this likely arose from a read error. Other DNA variants within this sample encode the same CDR3. This rearrangement joins TRDV1 to TRDJ1; TRDD3 might be the D (6 bases). The CDR3 length is 23 residues. The germline gives CDR1 TSWWSYY, CDR2 QGS. Trimming shortened V by 1 base and J by 2 bases, and 35 bases separated the two germline ends. Here the CDR3 reads CALGERPRATLGGHTDPTDKLIF. The DNA of the CDR3 is TGTGCTCTTGGGGAACGTCCGAGGGCTACACTGGGAGGACACACCGACCCAACCGATAAACTCATCTTT.

The sample holds many counts of this clone. A single base separates this from a much larger clone, so it may be a read error. Other nucleotide sequences in the sample specify the same CDR3. The chain links TRDV1 to TRDJ1, with D perhaps TRDD3 (7 bases). The CDR3 covers 17 residues. Trimming cost V 2 bases and J 1 base, with 17 bases left between them. The germline V gene has CDR1 TSWWSYY and CDR2 QGS. CDR3 bases: TGTGCTCTTGGGGAAACATCCTACTGGGGATCCACCGATAAACTCATCTTT. Residues: CALGETSYWGSTDKLIF.

This clone rates as medium-sized (0.01 to 0.1%). Other DNA sequences within the sample encode an identical CDR3. The V and J genes are TRDV2 and TRDJ1; 10 bases agree with TRDD3. This CDR3 has 17 residues. V trimming: 5 bases; J trimming: 0 bases; junction bases outside the gene matches: 11. Germline V gene sequence: CDR1 GEAIGNYY, CDR2 EKD. For the CDR3, the DNA is TGTGCCTGTGCTTCCCTTACTGGGGGATCTTACACCGATAAACTCATCTTT. Protein: CACASLTGGSYTDKLIF.

This clone was observed a handful of times. One base separates it from a far larger clone, so it is likely a read error. This CDR3 is also generated by other DNA sequences in the sample. This sequence joins TRDV1 and TRDJ1, with 10 nucleotides matching TRDD3. Germline assignment: CDR1 TSWWSYY and CDR2 QGS. This CDR3 has 21 amino acids. The CDR3 DNA reads as TGTGCTATTGGGGAACTCGATCATACTGTTATCGGGGGATACGGCACCGATAAACTCATCTTT. Protein: CAIGELDHTVIGGYGTDKLIF.

This clone was counted a few times. The protein given by TCRdb reflects a much larger clone and differs at residues 13 and 15 from this DNA's translation, likely from a read error; the protein shown is the DNA's translation. Here the CDR3 DNA reads TGTGCCTTTAAGAAGGTGTTGGGCCCCCAGGGGGATGAATATTCTAGGTACACTGATAAACTCATCTTT. Its translation is CAFKKVLGPQGDEYSRYTDKLIF. V and J are TRDV3 and TRDJ1; 7 nucleotides line up with TRDD3. This CDR3 is built from 23 residues. The V gene's germline CDR1 is TVYSNPD and CDR2 GDNSRS (reference sequence).

This clone was observed a handful of times. The protein recorded in TCRdb matches a much larger clone and deviates from this DNA's translation at residues 5 and 18, suggesting a read error; the protein here is obtained by translating the DNA. The gene calls are TRDV1 and TRDJ3, with D possibly TRDD2 on 6 matching bases. Germline V gives CDR1 TSWWSYY, CDR2 QGS. CDR3 length equals 24 residues. Here the CDR3 reads CALGGLGSSRLLQPFLWGTRQMFF. The CDR3, as DNA: TGTGCTCTTGGGGGACTAGGTTCCTCCAGATTACTGCAACCTTTCCTATGGGGCACCCGACAGATGTTTTTC.

This clone has more than one count but fewer than ten. The protein that TCRdb holds for this DNA derives from a much larger clone and differs from the translated DNA at residue 19, which likely indicates a read error; the protein shown here is translated from the DNA. The J gene went uncalled, whereas the V gene is TRDV1; the table's D call of TRDD3 was not tested on the DNA. This CDR3 is built from 21 residues. Germline CDR1 and CDR2: TSWWSYY and QGS. The CDR3 DNA is TGTGCTCTTGGGGCCCCCTTCCTGACCGGGTCTGAGAGACGTTGCACCGATAAACGCATCTTT. Protein: CALGAPFLTGSERRCTDKRIF.

This clone occurred many times. The rearrangement joins TRDV1 to TRDJ1; D uncertain. Per the germline V gene, CDR1 is TSWWSYY and CDR2 is QGS. V lost 7 bases and J lost 2, with 23 bases in between. This CDR3 spans 17 amino acids. The CDR3 nucleotides read TGTGCTCTTGAGATTCTTCGTTACCGGACTATAACCGATAAACTCATCTTT. Amino acid sequence: CALEILRYRTITDKLIF.

This clone has ten or more counts. A single base separates this from a much larger clone, so it may be a read error. Within the sample, other DNA sequences also encode this same CDR3. The J gene is TRDJ1, the V gene TRDV1, with TRDD3 identical over 8 bases. Germline V lookup: CDR1 TSWWSYY, CDR2 QGS. J was trimmed by 2 bases and V by 0 bases; bases with no gene match: 17. The CDR3 length is 20 residues. In DNA, the CDR3 is TGTGCTCTTGGGGAACTCCCTTGGACAATTAAATTGGGGGATACCGATAAACTCATCTTT. Translation gives CALGELPWTIKLGDTDKLIF.

The J gene is TRDJ1, the V gene TRDV1, with 7 bases fitting TRDD3. Because TCRdb records no J gene, it was assigned here through a match of the DNA to germline. The CDR3 covers 21 residues. The trim removed 5 bases at V and 4 bases at J, leaving 28 bases unmatched. In germline, CDR1 is TSWWSYY, CDR2 QGS. CDR3 sequence reads: CALGNDRVCSGGMRFRDKLIF. DNA for the CDR3: TGTGCTCTTGGGAACGACCGGGTGTGCTCTGGGGGGATGCGGTTTCGCGATAAACTCATCTTT.